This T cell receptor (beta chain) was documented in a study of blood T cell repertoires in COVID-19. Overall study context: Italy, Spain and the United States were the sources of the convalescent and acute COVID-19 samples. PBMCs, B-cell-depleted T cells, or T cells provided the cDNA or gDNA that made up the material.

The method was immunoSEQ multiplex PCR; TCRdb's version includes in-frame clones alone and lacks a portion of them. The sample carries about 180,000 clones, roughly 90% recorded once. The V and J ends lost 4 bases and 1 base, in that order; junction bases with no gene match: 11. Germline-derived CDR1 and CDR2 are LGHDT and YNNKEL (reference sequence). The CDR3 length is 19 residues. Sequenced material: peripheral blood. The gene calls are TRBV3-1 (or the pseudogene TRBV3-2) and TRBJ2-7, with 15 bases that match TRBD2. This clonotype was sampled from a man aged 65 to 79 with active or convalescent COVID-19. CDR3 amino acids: CASSPGTSGRTPGSYEQYF. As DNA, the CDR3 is TGTGCCAGCAGCCCTGGGACTAGCGGGAGGACCCCAGGATCCTACGAGCAGTACTTC.